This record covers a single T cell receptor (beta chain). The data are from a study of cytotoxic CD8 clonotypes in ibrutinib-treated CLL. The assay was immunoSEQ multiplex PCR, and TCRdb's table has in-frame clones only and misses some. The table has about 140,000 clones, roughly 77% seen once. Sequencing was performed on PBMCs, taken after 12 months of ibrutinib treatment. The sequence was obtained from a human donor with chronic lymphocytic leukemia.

The CDR3 DNA reads as TGTGCCAGCAGTCTACATCCGGGACAGGGGGCAGACGAGCAGTACTTC. Protein sequence: CASSLHPGQGADEQYF. This chain uses TRBV28 with TRBJ2-7, with 12 bases aligning to TRBD1. Germline CDR1 MDHEN, CDR2 SYDVKM. CDR3 length: 16 residues. Trimming took 5 bases from V and 5 from J; bases not matched to a gene: 10.